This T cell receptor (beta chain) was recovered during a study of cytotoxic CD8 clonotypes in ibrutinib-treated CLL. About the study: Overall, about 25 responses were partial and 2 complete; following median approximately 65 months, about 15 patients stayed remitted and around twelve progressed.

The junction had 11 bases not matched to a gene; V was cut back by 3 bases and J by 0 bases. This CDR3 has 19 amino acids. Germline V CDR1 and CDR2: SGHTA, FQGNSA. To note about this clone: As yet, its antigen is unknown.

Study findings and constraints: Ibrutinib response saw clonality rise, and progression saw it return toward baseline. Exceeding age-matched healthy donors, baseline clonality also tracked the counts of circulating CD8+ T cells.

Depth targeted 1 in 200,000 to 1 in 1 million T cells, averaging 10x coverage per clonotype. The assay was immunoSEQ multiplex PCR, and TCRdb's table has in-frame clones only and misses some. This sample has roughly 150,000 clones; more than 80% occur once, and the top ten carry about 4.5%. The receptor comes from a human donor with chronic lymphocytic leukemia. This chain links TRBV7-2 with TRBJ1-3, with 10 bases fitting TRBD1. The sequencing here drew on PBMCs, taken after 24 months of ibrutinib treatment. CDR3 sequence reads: CASSLDRGDRRYSGNTIYF. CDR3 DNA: TGTGCCAGCAGCTTGGACAGGGGGGACAGGCGATACTCTGGAAACACCATATATTTT.